These 27 T cell receptor beta chains originate from one sample sequenced in a study of blood T cell repertoires in COVID-19 (dated by TCRdb to 2020 to 2022). Libraries were made using the immunoSEQ multiplex PCR assay. The source is immuneACCESS, and TCRdb retained only in-frame sequences with V and J called. Part of the clones is not carried over; for the studies checked, unresolved V genes explain less than half of this, and the remainder is unexplained. For this sample there are over 120,000 clones; roughly 76% appear just once. The ten largest clones capture about 8.4% of the sample. The specimen was peripheral blood. The origin of the receptors is a woman aged 45-65 years with active or convalescent COVID-19.

The chain is built from TRBV30 and TRBJ2-1; TRBD2 agrees at 10 bases. The CDR3 consists of 15 residues. The germline V gene has CDR1 GTSNPN and CDR2 SVGIG (reference sequence). J gave up 6 bases and V 3 bases, and 8 bases lay outside the gene matches. DNA of the CDR3: TGTGCCTGGAGACCGACTAGCGGGTCCCTCAATGAGCAGTTCTTC. Its translation is CAWRPTSGSLNEQFF.

There are a few counts of this clone. The chain is built from TRBV9 and TRBJ2-2; TRBD1 aligns across 8 bases. CDR1 and CDR2 from the germline V gene are SGDLS and YYNGEE. With 4 bases clipped from V and 1 base from J, the junction kept 3 bases outside the gene matches. This CDR3 has 15 amino acids. Written as DNA, the CDR3 is TGTGCCAGCAGCCCGGGACAGGTGAACACCGGGGAGCTGTTTTTT. The encoded protein is CASSPGQVNTGELFF.

V is TRBV19 and J is TRBJ2-3, with D possibly matching TRBD1 (6 bases). Germline loops: CDR1 LNHDA, CDR2 SQIVND (reference sequence). Trimming stripped 2 bases from V and 2 bases from J, with 8 bases between. There are 14 residues in the CDR3. The CDR3 is CASSIRTATDTQYF. CDR3 DNA sequence: TGTGCCAGTAGTATAAGGACAGCCACAGATACGCAGTATTTT.

V and J are TRBV7-2 and TRBJ1-1; D not resolved. Germline CDR1 and CDR2: SGHTA and FQGNSA. This CDR3 has 13 amino acids. V was pared by 1 base and J by 5 bases, with 8 bases between. In DNA form, the CDR3 reads TGTGCCAGCAGCTTAGGGAGTCGAACTGAAGCTTTCTTT. Translation: CASSLGSRTEAFF.

The J gene is TRBJ2-7, the V gene TRBV30, with a weak D call TRBD1 (7 bases). Per germline, CDR1 GTSNPN and CDR2 SVGIG (reference sequence). Trimming removed 0 bases at V and 4 bases at J, with 19 bases between. The CDR3 is made up of 16 amino acids. CDR3 in amino acids: CAWSVIPPQGGYEQYF. Written as DNA, the CDR3 is TGTGCCTGGAGTGTAATCCCGCCCCAGGGGGGATACGAGCAGTACTTC.

The chain carries TRBV2 and TRBJ2-3, with 12 bases that match TRBD2. This CDR3 is 18 amino acids long. The ends lost 6 bases at V and 0 bases at J; junction bases unmatched: 10. In germline, CDR1 is SNHLY, CDR2 FYNNEI. The CDR3 is CASRPTSGGPISTDTQYF. CDR3 nucleotides: TGTGCCAGCAGACCGACTAGCGGGGGCCCTATTAGCACAGATACGCAGTATTTT.

In its sample, this clone was seen once. The chain carries TRBV11-3 and TRBJ1-1; a possible D gene is TRBD1 (6 bases). With 3 bases removed from V and 2 bases from J, the gap between germline ends came to 10 bases. Germline V gives CDR1 SGHNT, CDR2 YENEEA. The CDR3 totals 14 residues. CDR3 nucleotide sequence: TGTGCCAGCAGCTTGGCAGGGGACAACACTGAAGCTTTCTTT. It specifies CASSLAGDNTEAFF.

V is TRBV2 and J is TRBJ1-2, with no clear D. Germline V gives CDR1 SNHLY, CDR2 FYNNEI. The length of the CDR3 is 13 residues. Trimming took 5 bases from V and 2 from J, leaving 9 bases between them. The CDR3 sequence is CASSPDKNYGYTF. DNA of the CDR3: TGTGCCAGCAGTCCCGACAAAAACTATGGCTACACCTTC.

This chain uses TRBV5-1 with TRBJ2-7, with 13 bases lining up with TRBD2. This CDR3 is 17 amino acids long. Germline V gives CDR1 SGHRS, CDR2 YFSETQ. J lost 5 bases, V lost 4 bases, and 12 bases had no gene match. The CDR3 region has the DNA TGCGCCAGCAGCCCTACTTTCGGACTAGCGGGAGTGAACGAGCAGTACTTC. Protein: CASSPTFGLAGVNEQYF.

The rearrangement links TRBV2 to TRBJ1-5; 8 bases line up with TRBD1. J was trimmed by 3 bases and V by 3 bases; bases with no gene match: 4. Germline CDR1 SNHLY, CDR2 FYNNEI. The CDR3 is made up of 15 amino acids. The CDR3 spells CASSDQGADNQPQHF. The CDR3 DNA sequence: TGTGCCAGCAGTGATCAGGGGGCTGACAATCAGCCCCAGCATTTT.

This rearrangement joins TRBV19 to TRBJ2-1; D might be TRBD1 (6 bases). This CDR3 comprises 11 residues. Trimming left V 6 bases short and J 8 bases short, with 8 bases between. From germline, CDR1 is LNHDA and CDR2 SQIVND (reference sequence). CDR3 sequence: CASSTGHEQFF. Here the CDR3 DNA reads TGTGCCAGTAGCACAGGGCATGAGCAGTTCTTC.

The chain joins TRBV6-6 to TRBJ1-2; 11 positions agree with TRBD1. With 6 bases clipped from V and 7 bases from J, the junction kept 7 bases outside the gene matches. Germline-derived CDR1 and CDR2 are MNHNY and SVGAGI (reference sequence). This CDR3 is built from 14 residues. The CDR3 nucleotides read TGTGCCAGCAGGCAACCGGGACAGGGGGGTGGCTACACCTTC. Encoded protein: CASRQPGQGGGYTF.

The V gene is TRBV7-2, the J gene TRBJ2-5, with 8 nucleotides matching TRBD2. This CDR3 has 16 amino acids. Germline values: CDR1 SGHTA, CDR2 FQGNSA. Trimming removed 1 base from V and 9 bases from J; junction bases left unmatched: 13. The chain's CDR3 is CASSLEVAGSGRAQYF. The CDR3 coding sequence is TGTGCCAGCAGCTTAGAGGTAGCGGGGAGCGGCCGGGCCCAGTACTTC.

The chain links TRBV4-3 to TRBJ1-4, with a weak D call TRBD1 (6 bases). This CDR3 has 15 amino acids. Trimming removed 1 base from V and 11 bases from J, with 17 bases in between. Germline-derived CDR1 and CDR2 are LGHNA and YSLEER. In nucleotides, the CDR3 is TGCGCCAGCAGCCAAGTTGGGGGCAGTTATGTTAAACTGTTTTTT. Its protein product is CASSQVGGSYVKLFF.

The V and J genes are TRBV18 and TRBJ1-4, with 7 bases identical to TRBD1. The V gene end was trimmed by 6 bases and the J gene end by 7 bases; junction bases not matched to a gene: 8. Germline CDR1 KGHSH, CDR2 LQKENI. This CDR3 spans 14 amino acids. This CDR3 is CASSLGDSSEKLFF. DNA of the CDR3: TGTGCCAGCTCCCTAGGGGACAGTTCTGAAAAACTGTTTTTT.

This sequence joins TRBV24-1 and TRBJ1-5; D is possibly TRBD1 (6 bases). The CDR3 runs 15 residues. V dropped 4 bases and J dropped 2 bases, with 11 bases sitting between them. Germline CDR1 and CDR2: KGHDR and SFDVKD. The CDR3 coding sequence is TGTGCCACCAGTGAAACAGGGAGACGCAATCAGCCCCAGCATTTT. This codes for CATSETGRRNQPQHF.

The chain carries TRBV7-9 and TRBJ2-3, with 9 bases matching TRBD1. The CDR3 is 14 residues long. Trimming at V came to 5 bases and at J to 2 bases, leaving 2 bases not matched to a gene. Per germline, CDR1 SEHNR and CDR2 FQNEAQ (reference sequence). For the CDR3, the DNA is TGTGCCAGCAGCCGGGACAGGGACACAGATACGCAGTATTTT. Translated, it gives CASSRDRDTDTQYF.

Worth noting for this clone: At one of its ends the junction is not consistent with the germline gene, which may arise from a read error. The V and J genes are TRBV19 and TRBJ2-7; 7 positions agree with TRBD2. The CDR3 length is 18 residues. Germline loops: CDR1 LNHDA, CDR2 SQIVND (reference sequence). CDR3 nucleotide sequence: TGTGCCAGTAGTATAGTCTATTTTAGCGGGCTTCCATCCTTCGAGCAGTACTTC. Its protein product is CASSIVYFSGLPSFEQYF. Complete variable domain (other parts from reference TRBV19 and TRBJ2-7): DGGITQSPKYLFRKEGQNVTLSCEQNLNHDAMYWYRQDPGQGLRLIYYSQIVNDFQKGDIAEGYSVSREKKESFPLTVTSAQKNPTAFYLCASSIVYFSGLPSFEQYFGPGTRLTVT.

V and J are TRBV19 and TRBJ1-5; the match to TRBD1 covers 7 bases. The junction had 4 bases not matched to a gene; V was cut back by 4 bases and J by 1 base. The CDR3 totals 15 residues. Germline V gives CDR1 LNHDA, CDR2 SQIVND (reference sequence). CDR3 sequence: CASSSDRASNQPQHF. The DNA for the CDR3 is TGTGCCAGTAGTAGCGACAGGGCCAGCAATCAGCCCCAGCATTTT.

The sample holds a few counts of this clone. The chain has TRBV9 and TRBJ2-1, with 16 bases that match TRBD2. The CDR3 covers 18 residues. Trimming cost V 4 bases and J 2 bases; bases outside gene matches: 6. Germline assignment: CDR1 SGDLS and CDR2 YYNGEE. For the CDR3, the DNA is TGTGCCAGCAGCCCCATAGGGACTAGCGGGGGGGCCTACAATGAGCAGTTCTTC. Amino acids: CASSPIGTSGGAYNEQFF.

The gene calls are TRBV4-3 and TRBJ2-2; D gene ambiguous. CDR1 LGHNA and CDR2 YSLEER come from the germline V gene. The CDR3 covers 17 residues. Trimming removed 1 base at V and 1 base at J, with 13 bases between. The CDR3 nucleotides read TGCGCCAGCAGCCAAGGAAAACAGCCCCAGAACACCGGGGAGCTGTTTTTT. It encodes CASSQGKQPQNTGELFF.

The J gene is TRBJ1-1, the V gene TRBV5-6; D is perhaps TRBD1 (5 bases). This CDR3 comprises 18 residues. Germline loops: CDR1 SGHDT, CDR2 YYEEEE. Trimming removed 0 bases from V and 3 bases from J, with 21 bases in between. The CDR3: CASSLEGAGYMVDTEAFF. CDR3 sequence (DNA): TGTGCCAGCAGCTTGGAAGGGGCAGGGTATATGGTTGACACTGAAGCTTTCTTT.

The count of this clone is one. The chain recombines TRBV28 with TRBJ1-5; 10 bases are a match to TRBD1. The V gene end was trimmed by 4 bases and the J gene end by 8 bases; junction bases not matched to a gene: 8. The germline V gene encodes CDR1 MDHEN and CDR2 SYDVKM. The CDR3 length is 15 residues. The CDR3 reads CASSSPGTGVEPQHF. As DNA, the CDR3 is TGTGCCAGCAGTTCCCCCGGGACAGGGGTTGAGCCCCAGCATTTT.

J is TRBJ1-3 and V is TRBV5-1; a weak D match, TRBD1 (6 bases). This CDR3 region has 16 residues. Trimming shortened V by 3 bases and J by 0 bases, and 13 bases separated the two germline ends. The germline CDR1 and CDR2 sequences are SGHRS and YFSETQ. The DNA for the CDR3 is TGCGCCAGCAGCTCCGGGGGGGGACACTCTGGAAACACCATATATTTT. This encodes CASSSGGGHSGNTIYF. The full variable domain, completed using reference TRBV5-1 and TRBJ1-3, is KAGVTQTPRYLIKTRGQQVTLSCSPISGHRSVSWYQQTPGQGLQFLFEYFSETQRNKGNFPGRFSGRQFSNSRSEMNVSTLELGDSALYLCASSSGGGHSGNTIYFGEGSWLTVV.

This chain joins TRBV24-1 and TRBJ2-2, with D tentatively TRBD1 (6 bases). The CDR3 is made up of 13 amino acids. Trimming cost V 9 bases and J 4 bases, with 11 bases left between them. Per the germline V gene, CDR1 is KGHDR and CDR2 is SFDVKD. For the CDR3, the DNA is TGTGCCACCCAGGGGAGTAGCACCGGGGAGCTGTTTTTT. Encoded protein: CATQGSSTGELFF.

This clone has only a few counts. The V and J genes are TRBV10-1 and TRBJ1-6; D uncertain. Trimming shortened V by 3 bases and J by 7 bases, and 10 bases separated the two germline ends. There are 14 residues in the CDR3. Germline V lookup: CDR1 WNHNN, CDR2 SYGVQD (reference sequence). The CDR3 DNA is TGCGCCAGCAGTGATAGGCCTAGGAATTCACCCCTCCACTTT. It is translated as CASSDRPRNSPLHF.

The rearrangement links TRBV6-9 to TRBJ1-1; possible D gene TRBD1, 6 bases. The CDR3 runs 13 residues. Germline-derived CDR1 and CDR2 are MNHGY and SVAAGI. With 4 bases removed from V and 5 bases from J, the gap between germline ends came to 11 bases. This CDR3 reads CASSSPTGTEAFF. CDR3 sequence (DNA): TGTGCCAGCAGTTCCCCAACAGGGACTGAAGCTTTCTTT.